This entry features one T cell receptor (beta chain) sequence. The antigen is undetermined. Original processing methods: Junction-only immunoSEQ data arrived without quality scores, meaning filtering differed. The data were produced by immunoSEQ multiplex PCR, yet TCRdb's version contains in-frame clones alone and is incomplete. The V and J calls and the clone size are those of that table, but D and trimming were determined from the DNA. This sample yields approximately 710,000 clones, of which 90% are seen a single time; around a third belongs to the top ten. The CDR3 totals 15 residues. J gave up 2 bases and V 6 bases, and 3 bases lay outside the gene matches. Looked up from germline, CDR1 is MDHEN and CDR2 is SYDVKM. This specimen belongs to a study of shared clonotypes between healthy human individuals. Study-wide results and caveats: Clonotype sharing across donors was expected to vary with sequencing depth.

This sequence joins TRBV28 and TRBJ2-1; 11 bases match TRBD1. Sequences were obtained from memory CD8+ T cells from PBMCs. Subset specified: CD45RO+ cells pooled with CCR7-negative TemRA cells. The clonotype was recovered from a man younger than 30 in good health. Some clones in this sample may be carry-over from other donors' samples. The chain's CDR3 is CASSGTGGAYNEQFF. The CDR3 nucleotides are TGTGCCAGCAGCGGGACAGGGGGAGCCTACAATGAGCAGTTCTTC.